This entry lists 11 T cell receptor beta chains sequenced from one sample in a study of cytomegalovirus exposure and HLA in healthy donors. PCR employed 60 Vbeta and 13 Jbeta primers. Method: immunoSEQ multiplex PCR; TCRdb's copy keeps in-frame clones and lacks some. The table has about 98,000 clones, 74% seen once. Material: PBMCs. The receptors originated from a male donor in good health and CMV-seronegative.

This clone was observed a handful of times. The V gene is TRBV15, the J gene TRBJ2-1; D might be TRBD2 (7 bases). The CDR3 consists of 12 residues. Germline CDR1 reads LNHNV; CDR2 reads YYDKDF (reference sequence). The V gene lost 8 bases and the J gene lost 6 bases, with 11 bases spanning the gap. The DNA of the CDR3 is TGTGCCACCGGGGAGGGGGTCAATGAGCAGTTCTTC. Amino acids: CATGEGVNEQFF.

V and J are TRBV7-3 and TRBJ2-2, with 8 bases fitting TRBD2. The CDR3 spans 16 residues. Germline CDR1 SGHTA, CDR2 FQGTGA. The V gene end was trimmed by 6 bases and the J gene end by 4 bases; junction bases not matched to a gene: 10. The CDR3 sequence is CASSSSGSAVTGELFF. In DNA, the CDR3 is TGTGCCAGCAGTTCGAGCGGGAGTGCTGTCACCGGGGAGCTGTTTTTT.

This clone was found a few times. V usage is TRBV29-1 and J usage is TRBJ2-3; TRBD1 might be the D (6 bases). This CDR3 spans 13 amino acids. Germline V gene data show CDR1 as SQVTM and CDR2 as ANQGSEA. V was pared by 4 bases and J by 0 bases, with 8 bases between. This CDR3 reads CSVGGPSTDTQYF. Written as DNA, the CDR3 is TGCAGCGTTGGGGGGCCTAGCACAGATACGCAGTATTTT.

The chain combines TRBV6-4 with TRBJ2-1, with D maybe TRBD2 (6 bases). In germline, CDR1 is MRHNA, CDR2 SNTAGT. CDR3 length: 16 residues. The V gene lost 0 bases and the J gene lost 5 bases, with 14 bases spanning the gap. The CDR3 reads CASSDSGGRPHNEQFF. The CDR3 nucleotides read TGTGCCAGCAGTGACTCGGGAGGCCGCCCTCACAATGAGCAGTTCTTC.

V gene TRBV28 combines with J gene TRBJ2-2; 8 bases match TRBD2. Losses at the gene ends were 7 bases for V and 4 bases for J; bases not matched to a gene: 8. In germline, CDR1 is MDHEN, CDR2 SYDVKM. The CDR3 is 15 residues long. The CDR3 bases are TGTGCCAGCACCCCGGGGGGGGCGAGCACCGGGGAGCTGTTTTTT. Its protein product is CASTPGGASTGELFF.

V gene TRBV2 combines with J gene TRBJ1-2, with D possibly being TRBD1 (6 bases). The CDR3 spans 12 residues. With 4 bases removed from V and 5 bases from J, the gap between germline ends came to 8 bases. The germline gives CDR1 SNHLY, CDR2 FYNNEI. CDR3 amino acids: CASSGTAYGYTF. The CDR3 DNA sequence: TGTGCCAGCAGTGGGACAGCTTATGGCTACACCTTC.

This chain links TRBV5-1 with TRBJ2-5, with 7 bases identical to TRBD2. The CDR3 has 13 amino acids. Per the germline V gene, CDR1 is SGHRS and CDR2 is YFSETQ. The junction had 3 bases not matched to a gene; V was cut back by 4 bases and J by 3 bases. This chain's CDR3 is CASSPGGEETQYF. The CDR3, as DNA: TGCGCCAGCAGCCCGGGGGGAGAAGAGACCCAGTACTTC.

The chain employs TRBV5-1 and TRBJ1-2, with D uncertain. The V end lost 4 bases, the J end lost 5 bases, and 3 bases lay between the germline ends. Germline-derived CDR1 and CDR2 are SGHRS and YFSETQ. This CDR3 region has 10 residues. DNA for the CDR3: TGCGCCAGCAGCCCTTATGGCTACACCTTC. It is translated as CASSPYGYTF.

This clone was seen a few times. The V and J genes are TRBV15 and TRBJ2-3; D gene ambiguous. Trimming shortened V by 2 bases and J by 4 bases, and 13 bases separated the two germline ends. CDR3 length: 15 amino acids. Germline V gives CDR1 LNHNV, CDR2 YYDKDF (reference sequence). The CDR3 coding sequence is TGTGCCACCAGCAGAACTACCGCCTGGGCAGATACGCAGTATTTT. It yields the protein CATSRTTAWADTQYF.

The chain has TRBV6-6 and TRBJ1-5, with 7 bases matching TRBD1. Germline lookup yields CDR1 MNHNY and CDR2 SVGAGI (reference sequence). The V gene end was trimmed by 0 bases and the J gene end by 1 base; junction bases not matched to a gene: 0. The CDR3 is made up of 15 amino acids. The CDR3 DNA follows: TGTGCCAGCAGTTACTCGGGACAGAGCAATCAGCCCCAGCATTTT. Protein sequence: CASSYSGQSNQPQHF.

The chain employs TRBV4-1 and TRBJ2-5; the match to TRBD1 covers 7 bases. CDR1 MGHRA and CDR2 YSYEKL come from the germline V gene. V lost 4 bases, J lost 2 bases, and 13 bases stayed unmatched. This CDR3 spans 17 amino acids. This chain's CDR3 is CASSPASTGVPQETQYF. Here the CDR3 DNA reads TGCGCCAGCAGCCCTGCGTCCACAGGGGTCCCACAAGAGACCCAGTACTTC.